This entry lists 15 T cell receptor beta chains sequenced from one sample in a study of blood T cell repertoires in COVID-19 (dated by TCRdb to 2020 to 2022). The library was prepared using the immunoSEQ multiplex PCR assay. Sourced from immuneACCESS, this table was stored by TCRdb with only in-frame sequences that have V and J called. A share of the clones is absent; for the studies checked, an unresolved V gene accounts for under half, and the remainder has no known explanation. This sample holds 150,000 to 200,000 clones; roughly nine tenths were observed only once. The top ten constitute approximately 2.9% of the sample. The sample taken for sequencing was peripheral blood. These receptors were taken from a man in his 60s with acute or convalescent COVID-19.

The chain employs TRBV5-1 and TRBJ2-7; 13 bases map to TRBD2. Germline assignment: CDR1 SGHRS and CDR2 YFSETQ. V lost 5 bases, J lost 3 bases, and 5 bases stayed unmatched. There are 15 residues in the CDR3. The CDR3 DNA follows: TGCGCCAGCAGGTCAGGGACTAGCGGGGTCTACGAGCAGTACTTC. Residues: CASRSGTSGVYEQYF. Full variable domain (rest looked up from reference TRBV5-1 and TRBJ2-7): KAGVTQTPRYLIKTRGQQVTLSCSPISGHRSVSWYQQTPGQGLQFLFEYFSETQRNKGNFPGRFSGRQFSNSRSEMNVSTLELGDSALYLCASRSGTSGVYEQYFGPGTRLTVT.

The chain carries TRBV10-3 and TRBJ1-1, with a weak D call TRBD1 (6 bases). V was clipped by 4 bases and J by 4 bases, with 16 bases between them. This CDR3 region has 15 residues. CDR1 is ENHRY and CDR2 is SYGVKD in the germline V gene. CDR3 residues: CAISGGGRGGTEAFF. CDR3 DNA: TGTGCCATCAGTGGGGGGGGGCGCGGTGGCACTGAAGCTTTCTTT.

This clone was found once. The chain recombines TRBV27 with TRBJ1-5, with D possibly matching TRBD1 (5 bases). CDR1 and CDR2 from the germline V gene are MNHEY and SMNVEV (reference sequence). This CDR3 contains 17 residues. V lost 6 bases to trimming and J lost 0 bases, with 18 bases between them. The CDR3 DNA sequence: TGTGCCAGCAGCGCCCGTCCGGGGGATTATAGCAATCAGCCCCAGCATTTT. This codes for CASSARPGDYSNQPQHF.

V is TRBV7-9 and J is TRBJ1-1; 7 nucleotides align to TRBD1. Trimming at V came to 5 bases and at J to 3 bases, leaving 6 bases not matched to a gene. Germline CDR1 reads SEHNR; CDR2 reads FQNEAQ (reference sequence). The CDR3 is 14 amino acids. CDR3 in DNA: TGTGCCAGCAGCGGAAGACAGGGTGACACTGAAGCTTTCTTT. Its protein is CASSGRQGDTEAFF.

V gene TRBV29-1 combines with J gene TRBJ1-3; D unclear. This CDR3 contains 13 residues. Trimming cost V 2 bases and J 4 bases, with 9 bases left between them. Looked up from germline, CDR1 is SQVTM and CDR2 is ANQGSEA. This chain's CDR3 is CSVERQLGNTIYF. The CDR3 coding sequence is TGCAGCGTTGAACGACAACTGGGAAACACCATATATTTT.

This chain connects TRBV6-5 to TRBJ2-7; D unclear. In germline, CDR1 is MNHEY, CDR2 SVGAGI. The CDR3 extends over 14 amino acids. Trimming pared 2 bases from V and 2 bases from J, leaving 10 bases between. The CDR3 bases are TGTGCCAGCAGTTACGGCCAGGCCACCTACGAGCAGTACTTC. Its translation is CASSYGQATYEQYF.

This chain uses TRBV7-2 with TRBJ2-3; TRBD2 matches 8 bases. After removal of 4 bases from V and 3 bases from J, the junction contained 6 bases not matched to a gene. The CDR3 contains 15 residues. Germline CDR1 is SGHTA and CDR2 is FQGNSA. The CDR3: CASSSSGGRTDTQYF. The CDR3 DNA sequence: TGTGCCAGCAGCTCCTCGGGGGGGCGTACAGATACGCAGTATTTT.

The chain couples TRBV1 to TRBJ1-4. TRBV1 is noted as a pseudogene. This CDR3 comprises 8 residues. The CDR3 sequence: CTSSRGFF. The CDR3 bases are TGCACCAGCAGCCGCGGGTTTTTT.

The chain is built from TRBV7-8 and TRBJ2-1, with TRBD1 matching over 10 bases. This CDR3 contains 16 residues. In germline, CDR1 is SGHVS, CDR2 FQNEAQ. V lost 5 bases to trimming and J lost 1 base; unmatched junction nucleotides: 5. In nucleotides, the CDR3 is TGTGCCAGCAGCCTGCGGGACAGGGGTTCCTACAATGAGCAGTTCTTC. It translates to CASSLRDRGSYNEQFF.

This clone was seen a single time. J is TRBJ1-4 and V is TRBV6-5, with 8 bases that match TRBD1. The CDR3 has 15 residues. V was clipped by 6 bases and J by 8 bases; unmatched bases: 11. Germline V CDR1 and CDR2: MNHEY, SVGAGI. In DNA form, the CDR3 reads TGTGCCAGCAGGCCAAGGACAGGGACTCAGGAAAAACTGTTTTTT. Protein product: CASRPRTGTQEKLFF.

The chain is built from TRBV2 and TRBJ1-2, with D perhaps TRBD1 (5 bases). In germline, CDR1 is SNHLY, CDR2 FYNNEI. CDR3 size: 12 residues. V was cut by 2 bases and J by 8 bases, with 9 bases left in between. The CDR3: CASSELGGGYTF. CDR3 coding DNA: TGTGCCAGCAGTGAATTGGGGGGAGGCTACACCTTC.

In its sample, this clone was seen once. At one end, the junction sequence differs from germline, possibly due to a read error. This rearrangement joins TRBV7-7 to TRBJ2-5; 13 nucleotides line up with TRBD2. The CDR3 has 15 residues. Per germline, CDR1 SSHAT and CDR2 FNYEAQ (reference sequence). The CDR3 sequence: CASSRTSGGPETQYF. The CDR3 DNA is TGTGCTAGCAGCCGGACTAGCGGGGGTCCAGAGACCCAGTACTTC.

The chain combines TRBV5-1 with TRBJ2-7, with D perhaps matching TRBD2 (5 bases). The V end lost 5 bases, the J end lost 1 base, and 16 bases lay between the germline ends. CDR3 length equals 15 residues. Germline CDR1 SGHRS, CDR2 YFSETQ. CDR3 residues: CASRRDQPGSYEQYF. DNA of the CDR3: TGCGCCAGCAGAAGAGACCAGCCGGGGTCCTACGAGCAGTACTTC.

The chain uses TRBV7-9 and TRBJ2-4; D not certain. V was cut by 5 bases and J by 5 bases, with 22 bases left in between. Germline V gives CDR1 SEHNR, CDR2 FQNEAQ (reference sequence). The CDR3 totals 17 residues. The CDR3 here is CASSASVTVSRENIQYF. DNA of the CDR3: TGTGCCAGCAGCGCAAGCGTTACGGTTAGCCGGGAAAACATTCAGTACTTC.

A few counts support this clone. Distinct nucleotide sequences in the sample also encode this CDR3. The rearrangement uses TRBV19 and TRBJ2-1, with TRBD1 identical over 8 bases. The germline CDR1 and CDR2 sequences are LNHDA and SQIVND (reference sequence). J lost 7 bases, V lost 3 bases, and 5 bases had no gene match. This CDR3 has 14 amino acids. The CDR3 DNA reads TGTGCCAGTAGTATCCTGGACAGGGTTAATGAGCAGTTCTTC. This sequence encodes CASSILDRVNEQFF.